The 31 T cell receptor beta chains below were found in one sample sequenced in a study of regulatory T cells in long-lasting Graves disease. CDR3-region Arm-PCR and iRepertoire HTBI primers produced the TCR beta libraries. TCRdb re-analysed the multiplex PCR reads in MiXCR, keeping a single row per CDR3 protein. The sample includes approximately 400,000 distinct CDR3 sequences, over 14% of them seen just once. Time point specified: newly diagnosed GD, antithyroid drugs for less than 3 months. Preparation of the TCR library used RNA extracted from PBMCs. This same sample was also taken into another study, of T cells in Graves' hyperthyroidism and ophthalmopathy.

The specimen comprised peripheral blood mononuclear cells (PBMCs), sampled at new diagnosis, from a patient treated with antithyroid drugs. The receptors come from a woman between 35 and 50 years old with Graves disease.

This clonotype was detected a few times. The rearrangement uses TRBV19 and TRBJ2-3, with no clear D. Deletions cut 1 base from V and 0 bases from J, with 8 bases between. The CDR3 is 15 amino acids. Germline CDR1 LNHDA, CDR2 SQIVND (reference sequence). CDR3 nucleotide sequence: TGTGCCAGTAGTATAGGACAAACCAGCACAGATACGCAGTATTTT. Protein sequence: CASSIGQTSTDTQYF. Full variable domain (outside the CDR3, taken from reference TRBV19 and TRBJ2-3): DGGITQSPKYLFRKEGQNVTLSCEQNLNHDAMYWYRQDPGQGLRLIYYSQIVNDFQKGDIAEGYSVSREKKESFPLTVTSAQKNPTAFYLCASSIGQTSTDTQYFGPGTRLTVL.

V and J are TRBV5-1 and TRBJ2-1; the match to TRBD2 covers 8 bases. This CDR3 has 15 amino acids. Trimming removed 0 bases from V and 2 bases from J; junction bases left unmatched: 1. The germline V gene encodes CDR1 SGHRS and CDR2 YFSETQ. In nucleotides, the CDR3 is TGCGCCAGCAGCTTGGTTAGCGGGACCTACAATGAGCAGTTCTTC. It specifies CASSLVSGTYNEQFF.

This clonotype appeared many times. V and J are TRBV12-5 and TRBJ2-2; D not resolved. Trimming stripped 3 bases from V and 0 bases from J, with 14 bases between. Looked up from germline, CDR1 is LGHNT and CDR2 is FRNRAP. The CDR3 is 17 amino acids. As DNA, the CDR3 is TGTGCTAGTGGTTTCGTGGGTACGGTGGCGAACACCGGGGAGCTGTTTTTT. Translating it yields CASGFVGTVANTGELFF.

Many counts were recorded for this clonotype. This sequence joins TRBV28 and TRBJ2-7; 11 nucleotides line up with TRBD1. V dropped 5 bases and J dropped 7; count of bases not matched to a gene: 7. The CDR3 runs 14 residues. The germline gives CDR1 MDHEN, CDR2 SYDVKM. CDR3 nucleotide sequence: TGTGCCAGCAGTCGGACAGGGGGCTTTGTTGAGCAGTACTTC. This gives the protein CASSRTGGFVEQYF.

This clonotype was counted only a few times. The rearrangement links TRBV28 to TRBJ2-2; TRBD2 matches at 9 bases. Germline trimming cut 5 bases from V and 7 bases from J; bases unmatched to any gene: 8. CDR1 and CDR2 from the germline V gene are MDHEN and SYDVKM. The CDR3 sequence is 15 residues long. The CDR3 region has the DNA TGTGCCAGCAGTCAACATAGCGGGAGAGTCGGGGAGCTGTTTTTT. This encodes CASSQHSGRVGELFF. Drawing the rest from reference TRBV28 and TRBJ2-2, the complete variable domain is DVKVTQSSRYLVKRTGEKVFLECVQDMDHENMFWYRQDPGLGLRLIYFSYDVKMKEKGDIPEGYSVSREKKERFSLILESASTNQTSMYLCASSQHSGRVGELFFGEGSRLTVL.

The chain has TRBV27 and TRBJ2-6; TRBD1 matches at 7 bases. The germline gives CDR1 MNHEY, CDR2 SMNVEV (reference sequence). The length of the CDR3 is 18 residues. V was clipped by 5 bases and J by 0 bases; unmatched bases: 10. CDR3 protein: CASSPRQGYSSGANVLTF. The CDR3 bases are TGTGCCAGCAGTCCCCGACAGGGATACTCCTCTGGGGCCAACGTCCTGACTTTC.

This clonotype was recorded many times. This chain connects TRBV6-2 or TRBV6-3 to TRBJ2-1; D tentatively reads TRBD1 or TRBD2 (5 bases each). The CDR3 is 14 residues long. Trimming left V 5 bases short and J 8 bases short, with 16 bases between. Germline loops: CDR1 MNHEY, CDR2 SVGEGT. The CDR3 is CASSHHQWGYEQFF. The CDR3 DNA reads as TGTGCCAGCAGTCACCACCAGTGGGGGTATGAGCAGTTCTTC.

This chain connects TRBV7-6 to TRBJ2-7, with a weak D call TRBD2 (6 bases). V was shortened by 5 bases and J by 6 bases, with 11 bases between the two germline ends. The CDR3 totals 12 residues. The germline V gene has CDR1 SGHVS and CDR2 FNYEAQ. As DNA, the CDR3 is TGTGCCAGCAGCGGGGCGGGAACCGAGCAGTACTTC. As protein: CASSGAGTEQYF. The whole variable domain, filled in from reference TRBV7-6 and TRBJ2-7, reads GAGVSQSPRYKVTKRGQDVALRCDPISGHVSLYWYRQALGQGPEFLTYFNYEAQQDKSGLPNDRFSAERPEGSISTLTIQRTEQRDSAMYRCASSGAGTEQYFGPGTRLTVT.

The chain uses TRBV4-1 and TRBJ1-1; D call uncertain. The CDR3 contains 14 residues. The V end lost 4 bases, the J end lost 8 bases, and 17 bases lay between the germline ends. The V gene's germline CDR1 is MGHRA and CDR2 YSYEKL. The CDR3 region is CASSLQFRREEAFF. DNA for the CDR3: TGCGCCAGCAGCCTACAGTTCCGCCGGGAGGAAGCTTTCTTT.

This chain joins TRBV20-1 and TRBJ2-7; D unclear. CDR1 DFQATT and CDR2 SNEGSKA come from the germline V gene (reference sequence). Trimming shortened V by 5 bases and J by 7 bases, and 21 bases separated the two germline ends. The CDR3 covers 14 residues. The CDR3 DNA reads as TGCAGTGCTGGAGCCCTGGGGTCGAACCTGGAGCAGTACTTC. It encodes CSAGALGSNLEQYF.

This clonotype was seen at least ten times. The chain recombines TRBV15 with TRBJ2-5; 8 nucleotides match TRBD1. The CDR3 has 14 residues. Germline loops: CDR1 LNHNV, CDR2 YYDKDF (reference sequence). The V and J ends lost 5 bases and 1 base, in that order; junction bases with no gene match: 3. DNA of the CDR3: TGTGCCACCAGCCGGGACAGGAGCCAAGAGACCCAGTACTTC. The encoded protein is CATSRDRSQETQYF.

This sequence joins TRBV4-2 and TRBJ1-1; tentative D call: TRBD1 (5 bases). Trimming left V 2 bases short and J 4 bases short, with 14 bases between. Looked up from germline, CDR1 is LGHNA and CDR2 is YNFKEQ. The CDR3 extends over 15 amino acids. CDR3: CASSQSGQVSTEAFF. CDR3 bases: TGTGCCAGCAGCCAATCGGGGCAGGTCTCCACTGAAGCTTTCTTT.

This clonotype appeared many times. The chain is built from TRBV28 and TRBJ2-3; D unresolved. CDR3 size: 15 residues. Germline V gives CDR1 MDHEN, CDR2 SYDVKM. V was shortened by 5 bases and J by 5 bases, with 17 bases between the two germline ends. The CDR3 sequence: CASSASLTLIDTQYF. The DNA for the CDR3 is TGTGCCAGCAGTGCATCCCTGACTCTCATAGATACGCAGTATTTT.

About this clonotype itself: This clone may be a read error of a much larger clone one base away. The V gene is TRBV6-9, the J gene TRBJ2-6; a possible D gene is TRBD1 (6 bases). Germline V gene data show CDR1 as MNHGY and CDR2 as SVAAGI. CDR3 length: 21 residues. The chain's CDR3 is CASRQIQGVKRASLRANVPTF. The CDR3 coding sequence is TGTGCCAGCAGGCAGATACAGGGAGTAAAGCGTGCCTCGCTAAGGGCCAACGTCCCGACTTTC.

This clonotype was seen ten or more times. This chain joins TRBV2 and TRBJ2-5; 9 nucleotides agree with TRBD2. With V trimmed by 4 bases and J by 4 bases, 7 bases remained unmatched. This CDR3 is 15 amino acids long. Germline CDR1 is SNHLY and CDR2 is FYNNEI. The CDR3 sequence: CASSVGSSGRETQYF. The CDR3 DNA reads TGTGCCAGCAGTGTTGGTAGTAGCGGGAGAGAGACCCAGTACTTC.

This rearrangement joins TRBV20-1 to TRBJ2-7; TRBD1 aligns across 7 bases. CDR3 length: 16 residues. Germline V lookup: CDR1 DFQATT, CDR2 SNEGSKA (reference sequence). Trimming at V came to 4 bases and at J to 1 base, leaving 13 bases not matched to a gene. Here the CDR3 reads CSAMSRDGQASYEQYF. The DNA for the CDR3 is TGCAGTGCTATGAGTCGGGACGGACAGGCGTCCTACGAGCAGTACTTC.

The CDR3 region is CASRASGGMTEAFF. In DNA, the CDR3 is TGTGCCAGCAGGGCGAGCGGGGGCATGACTGAAGCTTTCTTT. This sequence joins TRBV6-4 and TRBJ1-1; perhaps TRBD1 as D (6 bases). In germline, CDR1 is MRHNA, CDR2 SNTAGT. The CDR3 sequence is 14 residues long. V was trimmed by 6 bases and J by 5 bases, leaving 16 bases between them.

The table lists this clonotype with many counts. The V call is TRBV12-3 or TRBV12-4, the J call TRBJ2-1; the D gene is possibly TRBD2 (6 bases). The CDR3 is 18 amino acids. Trimming cost V 0 bases and J 0 bases, with 15 bases left between them. CDR3 protein: CASSLADRRDPSYNEQFF. CDR3 in DNA: TGTGCCAGCAGTTTAGCGGACCGGCGGGACCCCTCCTACAATGAGCAGTTCTTC.

The chain has TRBV20-1 and TRBJ1-6, with D possibly matching TRBD1 (6 bases). The V end lost 5 bases, the J end lost 10 bases, and 18 bases lay between the germline ends. The CDR3 runs to 14 residues. The germline gives CDR1 DFQATT, CDR2 SNEGSKA (reference sequence). The CDR3: CSAPLIGGGSPLHF. CDR3 DNA: TGCAGTGCTCCCCTCATAGGGGGAGGGTCACCCCTCCACTTT.

This clonotype was found many times. This chain joins TRBV12-3 or TRBV12-4 and TRBJ2-1; no definite D call. V lost 4 bases, J lost 1 base, and 11 bases lay in between. The CDR3 covers 15 residues. The CDR3, as DNA: TGTGCCAGCAGTTCTATTCCAGAATCCTACAATGAGCAGTTCTTC. It translates to CASSSIPESYNEQFF.

The V and J genes are TRBV6-1 and TRBJ1-1; 8 nucleotides line up with TRBD1. The J segment lost 6 bases and the V segment lost 6 bases, leaving 15 bases of the junction unmatched. Germline assignment: CDR1 MNHNS and CDR2 SASEGT. The CDR3 extends over 16 amino acids. The CDR3: CASSVERTGRGSEAFF. As DNA, the CDR3 is TGTGCCAGCAGCGTCGAGAGGACAGGGCGGGGCTCTGAAGCTTTCTTT.

The chain couples TRBV30 to TRBJ2-1; 11 bases map to TRBD2. This CDR3 is built from 14 residues. V shed 3 bases and J 4 bases; nucleotides not matched to a gene: 2. Per the germline V gene, CDR1 is GTSNPN and CDR2 is SVGIG (reference sequence). This chain's CDR3 is CAWRVAGGYNEQFF. CDR3 nucleotides: TGTGCCTGGAGGGTAGCGGGAGGGTACAATGAGCAGTTCTTC.

This clonotype came up many times. This sequence joins TRBV11-2 and TRBJ2-1, with no clear D. Germline loops: CDR1 SGHAT, CDR2 FQNNGV. Between the trimmed V and J ends, which lost 2 bases and 7 bases, there was a span of 9 bases. This CDR3 is built from 13 residues. The CDR3, as DNA: TGTGCCAGCAGCTTACCAGTGGGTAATGAGCAGTTCTTC. Translation: CASSLPVGNEQFF.

This clonotype has just a few counts. The chain is built from TRBV7-2 and TRBJ2-5; 7 positions agree with TRBD2. There are 15 residues in the CDR3. V lost 5 bases and J lost 5; bases outside the gene matches: 11. Germline V gene data show CDR1 as SGHTA and CDR2 as FQGNSA. The CDR3 sequence is CASSQAGTTFETQYF. The CDR3 nucleotides read TGTGCCAGCAGCCAAGCCGGGACTACTTTCGAGACCCAGTACTTC.

A single count supports this clonotype. The CDR3 end shows no conserved phenylalanine or tryptophan, and so a read error is likely. This sequence joins TRBV5-6 and TRBJ2-1; 8 bases map to TRBD2. Per the germline V gene, CDR1 is SGHDT and CDR2 is YYEEEE. V shed 1 base and J 7 bases; nucleotides not matched to a gene: 10. This CDR3 comprises 16 residues. CDR3 amino acids: CASSLSVKREYNEQFL. CDR3 in DNA: TGTGCCAGCAGCTTGTCCGTGAAGCGGGAGTATAATGAGCAGTTCCTC.

The V and J genes are TRBV20-1 and TRBJ2-3, with no clear D. Trimming left V 3 bases short and J 5 bases short, with 6 bases between. CDR3 length equals 11 residues. Germline assignment: CDR1 DFQATT and CDR2 SNEGSKA (reference sequence). CDR3 sequence: CSASMGDTQYF. The CDR3 DNA is TGCAGTGCTAGCATGGGAGATACGCAGTATTTT.

The V call is TRBV6-2 or TRBV6-3, the J call TRBJ2-5, with 8 bases aligning to TRBD2. The germline gives CDR1 MNHEY, CDR2 SVGEGT. J gave up 5 bases and V 10 bases, and 9 bases lay outside the gene matches. The CDR3 extends over 13 amino acids. CDR3 residues: CATTGLAGETQYF. As DNA, the CDR3 is TGTGCCACCACGGGGCTAGCGGGTGAGACCCAGTACTTC.

Turning to this clonotype: Given a much more abundant clone one base away, this may be a read error. V is TRBV18 and J is TRBJ1-5; D not certain. Trimming pared 4 bases from V and 4 bases from J, leaving 11 bases between. CDR3 length: 14 residues. Germline assignment: CDR1 KGHSH and CDR2 LQKENI. The CDR3 DNA follows: TGTGCCAGCTCACGCAACACTTTTAATCAGCCCCAGCATTTT. Protein sequence: CASSRNTFNQPQHF.

In DNA, the CDR3 is TGTGCCATCAGTGAGAGGCAGGGGGTGTACACTGAAGCTTTCTTT. This translates into CAISERQGVYTEAFF. The rearrangement joins TRBV10-3 to TRBJ1-1; 7 nucleotides align to TRBD1. V shed 2 bases, J shed 3 bases, and the junction held 6 bases outside the gene matches. Germline CDR1 ENHRY, CDR2 SYGVKD. This CDR3 has 15 amino acids.

This chain joins TRBV9 and TRBJ2-3; tentative D call: TRBD2 (5 bases). This CDR3 is 14 amino acids long. CDR1 is SGDLS, CDR2 YYNGEE, per germline. The germline V and J ends were trimmed by 3 bases and 5 bases, with 13 bases remaining between them. The CDR3 coding sequence is TGTGCCAGCAGCGGCGGGCATCGGTTAGATACGCAGTATTTT. It codes for CASSGGHRLDTQYF.

This clonotype was recorded many times. The V gene is TRBV30, the J gene TRBJ2-3; 11 nucleotides align to TRBD1. CDR3 length: 16 residues. Germline V lookup: CDR1 GTSNPN, CDR2 SVGIG (reference sequence). V lost 2 bases and J lost 3; bases outside the gene matches: 7. This chain's CDR3 is CAWSPADRGQTDTQYF. The CDR3 DNA is TGTGCCTGGAGTCCCGCGGACAGGGGGCAAACAGATACGCAGTATTTT.